This paragraph reports one TCR beta chain. Its antigen is unidentified. It was with 60 Vbeta and 13 Jbeta primers that the PCR ran. Sequenced by immunoSEQ multiplex PCR; TCRdb stores in-frame clones only, minus some. Of around 120,000 clones listed, over 65% are singletons. This specimen comes from a study of cytomegalovirus exposure and HLA in healthy donors. The CDR3 extends over 12 amino acids. V was trimmed by 3 bases and J by 9 bases, leaving 10 bases between them. Germline-derived CDR1 and CDR2 are SGHRS and YFSETQ. General study findings and limits: TCR beta chain V- and J-gene trimming was linked, in a later analysis, to a missense variant in DCLRE1C.

The source of this sequence is a woman aged 30 to 39 in good health and CMV-seropositive. The rearrangement uses TRBV5-1 and TRBJ2-1; possible D gene TRBD2, 5 bases. The sample comprised PBMCs. The CDR3 spells CASSSLDGEQFF. As DNA, the CDR3 is TGCGCCAGCAGCTCACTAGACGGTGAGCAGTTCTTC. Variable domain in full (rest from reference TRBV5-1 and TRBJ2-1): KAGVTQTPRYLIKTRGQQVTLSCSPISGHRSVSWYQQTPGQGLQFLFEYFSETQRNKGNFPGRFSGRQFSNSRSEMNVSTLELGDSALYLCASSSLDGEQFFGPGTRLTVL.